These T cell receptor beta chains were read from a single sample in a study of blood T cell repertoires in COVID-19. Libraries were prepared by immunoSEQ multiplex PCR; TCRdb keeps only in-frame clonotypes and omits some of them. The table shows about 76,000 clones, with roughly 85% occurring only once. Source material: peripheral blood. These receptors all stem from a man over 45 with COVID-19, enrolled during active disease. The CDR3 runs from the conserved cysteine through the conserved F or W. Each record gives: clone size, V gene, D gene, J gene, CDR3 protein, CDR3 DNA. The D gene is left open where the match is weak. Clone size, where shown, is once, few, many, or a class for clones that have expanded.

>.|TRBV30|.|TRBJ1-1
CAWTLGANTEAFF
TGTGCCTGGACTCTGGGGGCGAACACTGAAGCTTTCTTT
>.|TRBV4-2|.|TRBJ2-2
CASSQVLTGSNTGELFF
TGTGCCAGCAGCCAAGTCCTTACCGGGAGTAACACCGGGGAGCTGTTTTTT
>.|TRBV28|.|TRBJ1-2
CASSLQGPNYGYTF
TGTGCCAGCAGCCTACAGGGACCCAACTATGGCTACACCTTC
>.|TRBV11-2|.|TRBJ2-1
CASSLELYNEQFF
TGTGCCAGCAGCTTAGAACTGTACAATGAGCAGTTCTTC
>.|TRBV27|TRBD2|TRBJ2-1
CASSPLSGQPMRFF
TGTGCCAGCAGTCCCCTTAGCGGGCAACCGATGCGGTTCTTC
>.|TRBV18|.|TRBJ2-5
CASSPRGSGETQYF
TGTGCCAGCTCACCTCGGGGAAGCGGGGAGACCCAGTACTTC
>.|TRBV2|.|TRBJ1-2
CASSEALLGLLGYTF
TGTGCCAGCAGTGAAGCGCTTCTAGGACTTCTTGGCTACACCTTC
>once|TRBV6-6|.|TRBJ2-7
CASKVGSEGASEQYF
TGTGCCAGCAAGGTCGGGTCGGAAGGGGCGTCCGAGCAGTACTTC
>.|TRBV19|.|TRBJ2-1
CASSTPGAGNEQFF
TGTGCCAGTAGTACCCCAGGTGCGGGCAATGAGCAGTTCTTC
>once|TRBV11-2|.|TRBJ1-3
CASSTDLFSGNTIYF
TGTGCCAGCAGCACTGATCTCTTCTCTGGAAACACCATATATTTT
>.|TRBV18|.|TRBJ2-7
CASSSSSYEQYF
TGTGCCAGCTCATCTAGCTCCTACGAGCAGTACTTC
>once|TRBV28|TRBD2|TRBJ2-1
CASSLGGSSYNEQFF
TGTGCCAGCAGTCTGGGGGGGTCCTCCTACAATGAGCAGTTCTTC
>.|TRBV2|TRBD2|TRBJ2-1
CASRGTSGGYNEQFF
TGTGCCAGCAGGGGGACTAGCGGGGGTTACAATGAGCAGTTCTTC
>.|TRBV23-1|TRBD1|TRBJ2-7
CALTGTAFLYEQYF
TGCGCCCTGACCGGGACAGCTTTTTTATACGAGCAGTACTTC
>.|TRBV6-1|.|TRBJ2-7
CASSETRGEQYF
TGTGCCAGCAGTGAAACCAGGGGAGAGCAGTACTTC
>.|TRBV29-1|TRBD1|TRBJ2-5
CSVAMDREETQYF
TGCAGCGTTGCAATGGACAGGGAAGAGACCCAGTACTTC
>.|TRBV6-5|.|TRBJ1-1
CASSSPRGTEAFF
TGTGCCAGCAGCTCCCCCAGGGGCACTGAAGCTTTCTTT
>.|TRBV6-5|.|TRBJ2-1
CASSRGPVEGNEQFF
TGTGCCAGCAGCCGAGGGCCAGTGGAAGGGAATGAGCAGTTCTTC
>.|TRBV9|.|TRBJ1-2
CASSVGGGRGDYGYTF
TGTGCCAGCAGCGTAGGAGGCGGCAGGGGTGACTATGGCTACACCTTC
>.|TRBV7-9|.|TRBJ1-1
CASSRTGETEAFF
TGTGCCAGCAGCCGCACTGGGGAGACTGAAGCTTTCTTT
>few|TRBV7-2|.|TRBJ1-6
CASSLREGSPLHF
TGTGCCAGCAGCTTGCGGGAAGGTTCACCCCTCCACTTT
>once|TRBV3-1/TRBV3-2|.|TRBJ2-2
CASSRAQGSGELFF
TGTGCCAGCAGCCGAGCACAGGGTTCCGGGGAGCTGTTTTTT
>.|TRBV4-1|.|TRBJ1-5
CASSQDRGQPQHF
TGCGCCAGCAGCCAAGATCGGGGGCAGCCCCAGCATTTT
>few|TRBV3-1/TRBV3-2|.|TRBJ2-3
CASTTGSDTDTQYF
TGTGCCAGCACTACAGGTTCAGACACAGATACGCAGTATTTT